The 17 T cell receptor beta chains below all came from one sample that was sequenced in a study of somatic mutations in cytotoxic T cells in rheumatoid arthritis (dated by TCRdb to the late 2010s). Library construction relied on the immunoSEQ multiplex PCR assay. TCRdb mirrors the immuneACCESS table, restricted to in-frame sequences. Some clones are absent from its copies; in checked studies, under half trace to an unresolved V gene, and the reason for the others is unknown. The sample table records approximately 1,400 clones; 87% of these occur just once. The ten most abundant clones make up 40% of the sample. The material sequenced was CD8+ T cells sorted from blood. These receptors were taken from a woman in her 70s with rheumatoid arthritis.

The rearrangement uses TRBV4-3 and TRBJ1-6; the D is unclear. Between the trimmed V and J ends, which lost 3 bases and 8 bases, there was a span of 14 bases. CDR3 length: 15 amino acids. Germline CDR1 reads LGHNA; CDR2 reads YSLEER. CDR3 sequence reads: CASSQNEARDSPLHF. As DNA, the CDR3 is TGCGCCAGCAGCCAGAACGAGGCGCGGGATTCACCCCTCCACTTT.

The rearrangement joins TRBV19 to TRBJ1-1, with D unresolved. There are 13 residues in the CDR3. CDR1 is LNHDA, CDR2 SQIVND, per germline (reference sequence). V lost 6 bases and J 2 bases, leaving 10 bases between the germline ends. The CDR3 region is CASSPGRNTEAFF. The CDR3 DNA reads TGTGCCAGTAGCCCTGGGCGAAACACTGAAGCTTTCTTT.

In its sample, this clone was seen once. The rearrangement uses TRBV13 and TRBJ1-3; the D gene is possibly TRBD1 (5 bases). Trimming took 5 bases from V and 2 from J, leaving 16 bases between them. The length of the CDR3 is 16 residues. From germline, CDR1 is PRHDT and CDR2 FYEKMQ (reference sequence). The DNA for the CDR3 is TGTGCCAGCAGCGCCCGCGGGGGTGGCGCTGGAAACACCATATATTTT. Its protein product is CASSARGGGAGNTIYF. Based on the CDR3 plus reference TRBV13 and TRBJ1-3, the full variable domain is AAGVIQSPRHLIKEKRETATLKCYPIPRHDTVYWYQQGPGQDPQFLISFYEKMQSDKGSIPDRFSAQQFSDYHSELNMSSLELGDSALYFCASSARGGGAGNTIYFGEGSWLTVV.

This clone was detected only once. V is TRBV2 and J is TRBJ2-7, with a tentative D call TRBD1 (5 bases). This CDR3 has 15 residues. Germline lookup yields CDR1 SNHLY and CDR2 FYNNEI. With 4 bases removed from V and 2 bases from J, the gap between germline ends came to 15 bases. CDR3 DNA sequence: TGTGCCAGCAGTGTTTCCCGACAGAGTCCCTACGAGCAGTACTTC. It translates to CASSVSRQSPYEQYF.

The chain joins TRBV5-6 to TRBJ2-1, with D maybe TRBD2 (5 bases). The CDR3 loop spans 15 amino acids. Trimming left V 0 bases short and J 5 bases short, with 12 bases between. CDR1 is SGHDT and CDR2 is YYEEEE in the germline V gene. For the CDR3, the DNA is TGTGCCAGCAGCTTGGTCGGAGGTAGTCACAATGAGCAGTTCTTC. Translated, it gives CASSLVGGSHNEQFF.

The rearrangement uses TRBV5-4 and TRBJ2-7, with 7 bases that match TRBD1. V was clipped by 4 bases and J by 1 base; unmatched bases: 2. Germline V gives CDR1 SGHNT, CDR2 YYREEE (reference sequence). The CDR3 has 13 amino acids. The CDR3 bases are TGTGCCAGCAGCCACAGGGGTTCCTACGAGCAGTACTTC. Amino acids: CASSHRGSYEQYF.

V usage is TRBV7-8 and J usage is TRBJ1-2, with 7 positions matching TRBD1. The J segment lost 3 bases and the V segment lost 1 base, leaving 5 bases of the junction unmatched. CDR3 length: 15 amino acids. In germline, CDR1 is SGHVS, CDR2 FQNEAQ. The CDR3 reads CASSLDGTAYYGYTF. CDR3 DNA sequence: TGTGCCAGCAGCTTAGATGGGACAGCATACTATGGCTACACCTTC.

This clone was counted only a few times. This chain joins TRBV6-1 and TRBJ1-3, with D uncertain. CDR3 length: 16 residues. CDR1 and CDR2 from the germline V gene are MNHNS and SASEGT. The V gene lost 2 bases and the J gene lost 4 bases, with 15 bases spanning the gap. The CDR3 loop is CASSESSELPGNTIYF. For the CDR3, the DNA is TGTGCCAGCAGTGAAAGCTCCGAACTCCCAGGAAACACCATATATTTT.

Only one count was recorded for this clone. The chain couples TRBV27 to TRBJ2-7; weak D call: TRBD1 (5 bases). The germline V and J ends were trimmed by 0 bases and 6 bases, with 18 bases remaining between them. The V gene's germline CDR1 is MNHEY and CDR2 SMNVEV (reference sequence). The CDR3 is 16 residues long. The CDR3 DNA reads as TGTGCCAGCAGTTTATCGGGGTCCCTAGGGGCACCCGAGCAGTACTTC. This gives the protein CASSLSGSLGAPEQYF.

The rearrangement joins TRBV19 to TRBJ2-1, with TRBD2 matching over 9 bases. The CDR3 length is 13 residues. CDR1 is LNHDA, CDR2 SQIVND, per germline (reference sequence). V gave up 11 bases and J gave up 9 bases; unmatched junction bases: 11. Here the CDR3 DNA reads TGTGCCTCCATGGGGGCGGGGGGGACTGAGCAGTTCTTC. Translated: CASMGAGGTEQFF.

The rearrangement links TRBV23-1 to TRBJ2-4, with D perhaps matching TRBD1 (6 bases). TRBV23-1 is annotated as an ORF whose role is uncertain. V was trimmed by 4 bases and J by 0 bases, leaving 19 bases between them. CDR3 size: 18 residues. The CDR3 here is CASSPAPGTPLAKNIQYF. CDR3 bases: TGCGCCAGCAGTCCAGCTCCCGGGACACCTCTAGCCAAAAACATTCAGTACTTC.

The CDR3 loop reads CASSQDGGTSFSYEQYF. Here the CDR3 DNA reads TGCGCCAGCAGCCAAGACGGAGGAACTTCTTTTTCCTACGAGCAGTACTTC. V is TRBV4-1 and J is TRBJ2-7; possibly TRBD2 for D (5 bases). CDR3 length: 17 residues. V shed 0 bases and J shed 1 base, with 16 bases lying between them. CDR1 MGHRA and CDR2 YSYEKL come from the germline V gene.

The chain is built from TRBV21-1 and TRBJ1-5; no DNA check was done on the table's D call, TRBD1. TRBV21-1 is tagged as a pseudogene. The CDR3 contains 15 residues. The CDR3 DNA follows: TGTGCCAGCAGCAATCCAGGACAGGTCAATCAGCCCCAGCATTTT. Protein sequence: CASSNPGQVNQPQHF.

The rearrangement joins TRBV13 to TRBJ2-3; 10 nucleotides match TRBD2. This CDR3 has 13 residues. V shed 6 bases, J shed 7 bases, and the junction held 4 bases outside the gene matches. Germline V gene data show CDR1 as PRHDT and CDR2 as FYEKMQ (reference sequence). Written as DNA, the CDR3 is TGTGCCAGCAGACCAGCGGGGGGGCATACGCAGTATTTT. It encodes CASRPAGGHTQYF.

The chain's CDR3 is CASYHTSVNTGELFF. The CDR3 bases are TGTGCCAGTTACCATACTAGCGTGAACACCGGGGAGCTGTTTTTT. The chain carries TRBV7-9 and TRBJ2-2; TRBD2 matches 7 bases. The CDR3 is 15 amino acids. The V gene's germline CDR1 is SEHNR and CDR2 FQNEAQ (reference sequence). V lost 9 bases to trimming and J lost 1 base; unmatched junction nucleotides: 8.

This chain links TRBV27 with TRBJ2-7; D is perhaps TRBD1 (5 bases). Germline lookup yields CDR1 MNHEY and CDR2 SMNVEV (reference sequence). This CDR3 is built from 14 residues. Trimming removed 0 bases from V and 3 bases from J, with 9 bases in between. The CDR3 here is CASSLSGPFYEQYF. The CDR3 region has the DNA TGTGCCAGCAGTTTATCGGGGCCGTTCTACGAGCAGTACTTC.

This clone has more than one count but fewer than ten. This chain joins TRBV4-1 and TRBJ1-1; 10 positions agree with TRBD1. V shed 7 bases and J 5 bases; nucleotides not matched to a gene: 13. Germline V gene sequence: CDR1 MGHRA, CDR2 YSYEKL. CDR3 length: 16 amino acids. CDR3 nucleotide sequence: TGCGCCAGCACCCCCGGGGACAGGGGTCGTGGGACTGAAGCTTTCTTT. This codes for CASTPGDRGRGTEAFF.